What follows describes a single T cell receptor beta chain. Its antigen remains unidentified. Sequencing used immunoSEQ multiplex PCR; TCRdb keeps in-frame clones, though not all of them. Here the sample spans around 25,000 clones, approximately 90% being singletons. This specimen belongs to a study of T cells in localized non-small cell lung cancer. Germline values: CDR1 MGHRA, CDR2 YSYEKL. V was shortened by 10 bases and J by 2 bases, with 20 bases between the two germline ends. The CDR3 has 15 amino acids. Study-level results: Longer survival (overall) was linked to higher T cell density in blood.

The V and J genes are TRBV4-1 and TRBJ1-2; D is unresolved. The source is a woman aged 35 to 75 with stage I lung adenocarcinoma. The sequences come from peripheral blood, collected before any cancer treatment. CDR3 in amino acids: CAKYRAVSRNYGYTF. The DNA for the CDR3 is TGCGCCAAATACCGGGCGGTCAGTCGAAACTATGGCTACACCTTC.